This T cell receptor beta chain was sequenced during a study of CD8 T cells in Susac syndrome. Random hexamers were used to reverse transcribe an amount of 0.5 to 1 ug RNA. TCRdb independently ran MiXCR on the immunoSEQ multiplex PCR reads; one entry per CDR3 protein. The data show some 120,000 distinct CDR3 sequences, 94% seen once. As regards this clonotype: The junction differs from germline at one of its ends, possibly a read error.

Controls were drawn from healthy donors and were matched for age and sex. The TEMRA cells underwent FACS enrichment, while the CD8+ and CD4+ T cells underwent negative isolation. The receptor was derived from a human donor in good health. The specimen sequenced was CD4+ T cells from PBMCs.

The CDR3 DNA reads TGTGCCAACTCACCCAGCCAGGACCTATACTTCTCGAACTATGGCTACACCTTC. It translates to CANSPSQDLYFSNYGYTF. The rearrangement links TRBV18 to TRBJ1-2; D unresolved. CDR1 and CDR2 from the germline V gene are KGHSH and LQKENI. This CDR3 spans 18 amino acids.